One T cell receptor (beta chain) is described in this entry. Its antigen is unidentified. The record originates from a study of vaccination effects on CD4 cells after COVID-19. ViraFEST expansion of antigen-specific CD4+ T cells with viral peptide pools preceded sequencing. The authors isolated CD4+ T cells after roughly 10 days of culture. Either the mRNA-1273 or the BNT162b2 vaccine was given to participants as two doses. It was on days 3 and 7 that half the medium was replaced with IL-2 medium. Libraries were prepared by immunoSEQ multiplex PCR; TCRdb keeps only in-frame clonotypes and omits some of them. This table has tens of thousands of clones, roughly 80% appearing once. Findings of the study overall: Relatively few convalescent patients took part in the study, which had no early post-infection timepoints.

Here the sequenced sample was CD4+ T cells from PBMCs cultured with HCoV-NL63 spike peptides, taken after COVID-19 vaccination. This receptor was identified in a human donor who received a COVID-19 vaccine.

Here the CDR3 reads CASSQGRRQTSSNQPQHF. CDR3 DNA: TGTGCCAGCAGCCAAGGGAGACGGCAGACTTCTAGCAATCAGCCCCAGCATTTT. The chain uses TRBV3-1 (or the pseudogene TRBV3-2) and TRBJ1-5; D unresolved. V was clipped by 1 base and J by 0 bases, with 16 bases between them. Per the germline V gene, CDR1 is LGHDT and CDR2 is YNNKEL (reference sequence). CDR3 length: 18 residues.